The present TCR beta chain was sequenced within a study of T-cell reconstitution after alpha-beta-depleted transplantation in children. Unique molecular identifiers were incorporated when the TCRbeta library was constructed. TCRdb recomputed calls from the PCR reads with MiXCR, one row per CDR3 protein. This sample yields around 71,000 distinct CDR3 sequences, of which about 7.3% are seen a single time; approximately 2.4% belongs to the top ten. CDR1 and CDR2 (germline): MGHRA, YSYEKL. Unmatched junction bases numbered 15, after V lost 3 bases and J lost 7 bases. The CDR3 is 16 amino acids. The sample here was PBMCs from the stem cell graft donor, taken from the stem cell graft. The sequence was obtained from a human donor who donated a stem cell graft to a child with acute lymphoblastic leukemia. V is TRBV4-1 and J is TRBJ2-7; 7 bases match TRBD1. DNA for the CDR3: TGCGCCAGCAGCCAGGATAGAACAGGGGCCACGCGTGAGCAGTACTTC. Translating it yields CASSQDRTGATREQYF.